The clone carrying this T cell receptor beta chain was observed at least ten times. No antigen is known for it. The sample comes from a study of human T cells and chemical hapten exposure. Across the study: DPC at 0.01% went onto the upper back in patch tests, read at 6 days. The patients were mostly female; they had alopecia areata, totalis or universalis. General study findings and limits: Among expanded TCRs, significantly more large CDR3 similarity clusters formed than among controls.

Specified time point: patch test 3, about 24 weeks after DPC sensitization. Described treatment: therapeutic diphenylcyclopropenone sensitization with weekly scalp DPC. Staff drew blood before applying each patch test. A single record per CDR3 protein comes from TCRdb applying MiXCR to the RACE reads. In the table there are 120,000 or so distinct CDR3 sequences, roughly 12% of which are singletons. The sequence derives from a woman between 50 and 59 years old with alopecia areata. Some clones in this sample may be carry-over from other donors' samples. The starting material was whole blood, obtained in connection with sensitization to the hapten diphenylcyclopropenone (DPC).

The CDR3 region is CSARQGSNEQFF. In DNA form, the CDR3 reads TGCAGTGCTAGACAAGGTAGCAATGAGCAGTTCTTC. This chain connects TRBV20-1 to TRBJ2-1; D is unclear. V was trimmed by 2 bases and J by 6 bases, leaving 8 bases between them. Per the germline V gene, CDR1 is DFQATT and CDR2 is SNEGSKA (reference sequence). The CDR3 length is 12 residues.